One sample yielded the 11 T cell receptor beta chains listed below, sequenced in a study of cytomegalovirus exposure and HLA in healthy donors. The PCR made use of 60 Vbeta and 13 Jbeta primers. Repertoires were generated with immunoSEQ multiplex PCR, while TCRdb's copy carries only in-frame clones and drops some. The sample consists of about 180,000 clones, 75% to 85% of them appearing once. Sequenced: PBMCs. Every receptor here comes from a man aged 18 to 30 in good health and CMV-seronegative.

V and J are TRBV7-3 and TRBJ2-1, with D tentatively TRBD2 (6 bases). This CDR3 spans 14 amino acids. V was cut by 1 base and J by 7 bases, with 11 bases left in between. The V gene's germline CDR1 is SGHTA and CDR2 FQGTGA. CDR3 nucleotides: TGTGCCAGCAGCTTAATGACTAGTAGTAATGAGCAGTTCTTC. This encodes CASSLMTSSNEQFF. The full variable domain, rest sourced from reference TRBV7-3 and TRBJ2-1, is GAGVSQTPSNKVTEKGKYVELRCDPISGHTALYWYRQSLGQGPEFLIYFQGTGAADDSGLPNDRFFAVRPEGSVSTLKIQRTERGDSAVYLCASSLMTSSNEQFFGPGTRLTVL.

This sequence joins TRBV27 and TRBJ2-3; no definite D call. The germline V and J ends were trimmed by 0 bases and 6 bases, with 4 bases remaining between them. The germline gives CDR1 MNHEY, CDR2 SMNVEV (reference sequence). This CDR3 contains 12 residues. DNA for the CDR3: TGTGCCAGCAGTTTATCCAGGGATACGCAGTATTTT. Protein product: CASSLSRDTQYF.

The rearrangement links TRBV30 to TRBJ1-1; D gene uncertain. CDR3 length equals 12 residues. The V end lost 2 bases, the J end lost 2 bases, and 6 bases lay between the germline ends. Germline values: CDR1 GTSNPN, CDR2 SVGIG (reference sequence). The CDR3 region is CAWSKLNTEAFF. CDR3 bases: TGTGCCTGGAGTAAGCTAAACACTGAAGCTTTCTTT.

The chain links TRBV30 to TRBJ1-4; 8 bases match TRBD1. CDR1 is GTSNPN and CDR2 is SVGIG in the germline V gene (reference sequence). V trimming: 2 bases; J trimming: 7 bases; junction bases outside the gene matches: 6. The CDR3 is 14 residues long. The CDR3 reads CAWSRQGAGEKLFF. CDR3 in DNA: TGTGCCTGGAGTCGGCAGGGGGCAGGTGAAAAACTGTTTTTT.

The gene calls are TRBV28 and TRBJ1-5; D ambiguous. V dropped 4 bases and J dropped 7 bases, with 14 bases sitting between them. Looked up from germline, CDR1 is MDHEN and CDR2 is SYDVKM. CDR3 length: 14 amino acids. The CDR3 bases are TGTGCCAGCAGTTGGGGAGGAGTGACCCAGCCCCAGCATTTT. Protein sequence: CASSWGGVTQPQHF.

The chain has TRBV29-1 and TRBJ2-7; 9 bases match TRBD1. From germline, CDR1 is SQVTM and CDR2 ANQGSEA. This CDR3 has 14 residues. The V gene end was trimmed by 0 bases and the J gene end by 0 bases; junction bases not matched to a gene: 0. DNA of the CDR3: TGCAGCGTTGAAGAGGACAGGGGCTCCTACGAGCAGTACTTC. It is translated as CSVEEDRGSYEQYF.

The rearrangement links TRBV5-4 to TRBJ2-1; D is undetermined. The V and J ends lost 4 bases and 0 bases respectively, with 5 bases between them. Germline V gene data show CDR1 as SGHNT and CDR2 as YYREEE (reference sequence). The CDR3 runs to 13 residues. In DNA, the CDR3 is TGTGCCAGCAGCAATAGCTCCTACAATGAGCAGTTCTTC. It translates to CASSNSSYNEQFF.

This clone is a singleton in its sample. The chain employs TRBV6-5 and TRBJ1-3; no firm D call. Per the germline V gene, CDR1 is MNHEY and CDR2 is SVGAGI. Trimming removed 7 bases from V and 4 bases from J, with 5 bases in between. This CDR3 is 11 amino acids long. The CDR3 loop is CASNSGNTIYF. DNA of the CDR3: TGTGCCAGCAATAGCGGAAACACCATATATTTT.

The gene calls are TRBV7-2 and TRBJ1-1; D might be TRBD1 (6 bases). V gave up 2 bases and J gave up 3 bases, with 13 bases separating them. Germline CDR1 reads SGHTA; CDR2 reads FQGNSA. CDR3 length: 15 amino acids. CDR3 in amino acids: CASSLRSQGHTEAFF. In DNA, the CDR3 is TGTGCCAGCAGCTTACGGTCACAGGGACACACTGAAGCTTTCTTT.

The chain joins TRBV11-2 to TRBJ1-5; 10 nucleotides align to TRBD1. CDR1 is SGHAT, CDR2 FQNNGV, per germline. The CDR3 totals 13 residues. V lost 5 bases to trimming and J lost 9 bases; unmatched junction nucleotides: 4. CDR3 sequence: CASSPTGGLPQHF. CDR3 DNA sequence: TGTGCCAGCAGCCCGACAGGGGGCCTGCCCCAGCATTTT. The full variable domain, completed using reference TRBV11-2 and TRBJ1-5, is EAGVAQSPRYKIIEKRQSVAFWCNPISGHATLYWYQQILGQGPKLLIQFQNNGVVDDSQLPKDRFSAERLKGVDSTLKIQPAKLEDSAVYLCASSPTGGLPQHFGDGTRLSIL.

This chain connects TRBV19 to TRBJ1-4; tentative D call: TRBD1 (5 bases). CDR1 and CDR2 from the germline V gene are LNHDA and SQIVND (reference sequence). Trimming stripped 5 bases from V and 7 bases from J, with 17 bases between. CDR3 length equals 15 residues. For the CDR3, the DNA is TGTGCCAGTAGTCTCAGGGAATACTGGGGTGAAAAACTGTTTTTT. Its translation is CASSLREYWGEKLFF.